One sample yielded the 23 T cell receptor beta chains listed below, sequenced in a study of CD8+ T cells in alopecia areata. After isolation, RNA underwent reverse transcription to generate cDNA as the sequencing template. Produced via immunoSEQ multiplex PCR; TCRdb's table is partial and in-frame only. In the table there are some 110,000 clones, under 40% of which are singletons. Sequences were obtained from CD4+ T cells sorted from blood. The receptor source for this set is a human donor with alopecia areata.

This sequence joins TRBV28 and TRBJ2-2; perhaps TRBD1 as D (5 bases). Germline V gene sequence: CDR1 MDHEN, CDR2 SYDVKM. The germline V and J ends were trimmed by 6 bases and 5 bases, with 7 bases remaining between them. This CDR3 contains 12 residues. As DNA, the CDR3 is TGTGCCAGCAGCAGGGATACCGGGGAGCTGTTTTTT. Translating it yields CASSRDTGELFF.

This clone was counted only a few times. This chain links TRBV30 with TRBJ1-5; 8 bases align to TRBD1. Germline trimming cut 2 bases from V and 4 bases from J; bases unmatched to any gene: 4. CDR1 and CDR2 (germline): GTSNPN, SVGIG (reference sequence). This CDR3 comprises 14 residues. The CDR3 nucleotides read TGTGCCTGGAGTCACCGACAGGGGAATCAGCCCCAGCATTTT. Protein sequence: CAWSHRQGNQPQHF.

This clone has more than one count but fewer than ten. The chain links TRBV28 to TRBJ2-6; D call uncertain. In germline, CDR1 is MDHEN, CDR2 SYDVKM. CDR3 length equals 18 residues. V lost 1 base, J lost 0 bases, and 13 bases lay in between. CDR3 in DNA: TGTGCCAGCAGTTTATCCCTGCCCGGAAGCTCTGGGGCCAACGTCCTGACTTTC. Protein sequence: CASSLSLPGSSGANVLTF.

This clone has only a few counts. The chain uses TRBV7-9 and TRBJ2-4; D may be TRBD2 (5 bases). This CDR3 contains 14 residues. V was shortened by 0 bases and J by 7 bases, with 10 bases between the two germline ends. Germline lookup yields CDR1 SEHNR and CDR2 FQNEAQ (reference sequence). Here the CDR3 reads CASSLAGVSNIQYF. The CDR3 DNA reads TGTGCCAGCAGCTTAGCGGGAGTCTCGAACATTCAGTACTTC.

This clone was seen a handful of times. The genes are TRBV29-1 and TRBJ1-2; D is ambiguous. Germline-derived CDR1 and CDR2 are SQVTM and ANQGSEA. Trimming removed 2 bases from V and 8 bases from J, with 9 bases in between. The CDR3 covers 11 residues. The chain's CDR3 is CSVEIGRGYTF. In DNA, the CDR3 is TGCAGCGTTGAAATAGGGCGCGGCTACACCTTC.

The chain links TRBV29-1 to TRBJ1-1; 9 bases map to TRBD1. CDR1 SQVTM and CDR2 ANQGSEA come from the germline V gene. After removal of 8 bases from V and 0 bases from J, the junction contained 4 bases not matched to a gene. The length of the CDR3 is 13 residues. Written as DNA, the CDR3 is TGCAGCTCCGGGACAGGGATGAACACTGAAGCTTTCTTT. Translating gives CSSGTGMNTEAFF. The full variable domain, rest sourced from reference TRBV29-1 and TRBJ1-1, is SAVISQKPSRDICQRGTSLTIQCQVDSQVTMMFWYRQQPGQSLTLIATANQGSEATYESGFVIDKFPISRPNLTFSTLTVSNMSPEDSSIYLCSSGTGMNTEAFFGQGTRLTVV.

The genes are TRBV19 and TRBJ1-5; D is ambiguous. Trimming removed 5 bases at V and 2 bases at J, with 4 bases between. Germline V gives CDR1 LNHDA, CDR2 SQIVND (reference sequence). The CDR3 is 12 residues long. CDR3 sequence: CASSDRNQPQHF. DNA of the CDR3: TGTGCCAGTAGTGACCGCAATCAGCCCCAGCATTTT. The whole variable domain, filled in from reference TRBV19 and TRBJ1-5, reads DGGITQSPKYLFRKEGQNVTLSCEQNLNHDAMYWYRQDPGQGLRLIYYSQIVNDFQKGDIAEGYSVSREKKESFPLTVTSAQKNPTAFYLCASSDRNQPQHFGDGTRLSIL.

This clone was seen more than once but under ten times. J is TRBJ2-7 and V is TRBV19, with D maybe TRBD2 (5 bases). V was pared by 4 bases and J by 2 bases, with 9 bases between. This CDR3 is built from 13 residues. Looked up from germline, CDR1 is LNHDA and CDR2 is SQIVND (reference sequence). The chain's CDR3 is CASSRAATYEQYF. DNA of the CDR3: TGTGCCAGTAGTAGAGCGGCCACCTACGAGCAGTACTTC.

The chain has TRBV30 and TRBJ1-1; the D gene is possibly TRBD1 (5 bases). The V and J ends lost 6 bases and 0 bases respectively, with 17 bases between them. Germline lookup yields CDR1 GTSNPN and CDR2 SVGIG (reference sequence). There are 15 residues in the CDR3. DNA for the CDR3: TGTGCCTGCACTAGGACACAAGTCATGAACACTGAAGCTTTCTTT. This gives the protein CACTRTQVMNTEAFF.

The J gene is TRBJ1-5, the V gene TRBV28; D ambiguous. The CDR3 spans 15 residues. Germline assignment: CDR1 MDHEN and CDR2 SYDVKM. With 4 bases removed from V and 11 bases from J, the gap between germline ends came to 21 bases. Written as DNA, the CDR3 is TGTGCCAGCAGTTCACCGGGCCGATCATTGTCGACCCAGCATTTT. Translated, it gives CASSSPGRSLSTQHF.

The chain recombines TRBV30 with TRBJ2-7; D is uncertain. This CDR3 spans 14 amino acids. The germline gives CDR1 GTSNPN, CDR2 SVGIG (reference sequence). Trimming took 0 bases from V and 2 from J, leaving 11 bases between them. The CDR3 nucleotides are TGTGCCTGGAGTGTATACCAGGCGGCCTACGAGCAGTACTTC. Its translation is CAWSVYQAAYEQYF.

This clone was observed a handful of times. Here the CDR3 reads CASSMGLAGSSYEQYF. Written as DNA, the CDR3 is TGTGCCAGCAGCATGGGACTAGCGGGATCCTCCTACGAGCAGTACTTC. V gene TRBV7-9 combines with J gene TRBJ2-7; 13 nucleotides match TRBD2. The CDR3 contains 16 residues. Germline V gene data show CDR1 as SEHNR and CDR2 as FQNEAQ (reference sequence). Trimming removed 5 bases from V and 0 bases from J; junction bases left unmatched: 4.

The chain carries TRBV6-5 and TRBJ2-1; possibly TRBD2 for D (7 bases). The V end was cut by 8 bases, the J end by 5 bases, with 13 bases between. The CDR3 length is 13 residues. Germline CDR1 and CDR2: MNHEY and SVGAGI. The CDR3 DNA is TGTGCCAGCTCGAAGCGGGACAACAATGAGCAGTTCTTC. Translated: CASSKRDNNEQFF.

The CDR3 DNA reads TGCAGCGTTGACCGGACAGGGGGCCATGGAGCTTTCTTT. Protein sequence: CSVDRTGGHGAFF. The chain couples TRBV29-1 to TRBJ1-1; 11 bases agree with TRBD1. The CDR3 consists of 13 residues. J lost 10 bases, V lost 3 bases, and 7 bases had no gene match. The V gene's germline CDR1 is SQVTM and CDR2 ANQGSEA.

The chain links TRBV29-1 to TRBJ1-2, with D perhaps TRBD1 (6 bases). With 3 bases removed from V and 4 bases from J, the gap between germline ends came to 9 bases. The germline V gene has CDR1 SQVTM and CDR2 ANQGSEA. The CDR3 extends over 12 amino acids. DNA of the CDR3: TGCAGCGTTGATCAGGGGACCTATGGCTACACCTTC. It codes for CSVDQGTYGYTF. Supplemented by reference TRBV29-1 and TRBJ1-2, the full variable domain reads SAVISQKPSRDICQRGTSLTIQCQVDSQVTMMFWYRQQPGQSLTLIATANQGSEATYESGFVIDKFPISRPNLTFSTLTVSNMSPEDSSIYLCSVDQGTYGYTFGSGTRLTVV.

This clone has a handful of counts. The same CDR3 is also encoded by other DNA sequences in this sample. The chain employs TRBV28 and TRBJ2-5; D is ambiguous. V lost 2 bases and J lost 3, with 7 bases in between. Looked up from germline, CDR1 is MDHEN and CDR2 is SYDVKM. The CDR3 is 13 amino acids. CDR3 protein: CASSLGQEETQYF. In DNA form, the CDR3 reads TGTGCCAGCAGTTTAGGGCAGGAAGAGACCCAGTACTTC.

The chain employs TRBV27 and TRBJ2-7; unclear D gene. Trimming left V 2 bases short and J 9 bases short, with 14 bases between. In germline, CDR1 is MNHEY, CDR2 SMNVEV (reference sequence). The CDR3 length is 13 residues. The CDR3 here is CASSLNLFERQYF. CDR3 nucleotides: TGTGCCAGCAGTTTAAACCTCTTCGAACGGCAGTACTTC.

The CDR3 coding sequence is TGTGCCAGCAGCTTTTGGGCAGAGACCCAGTACTTC. As protein: CASSFWAETQYF. The chain has TRBV5-4 and TRBJ2-5; D unclear. V lost 2 bases and J lost 4, with 6 bases in between. The CDR3 is made up of 12 amino acids. The V gene's germline CDR1 is SGHNT and CDR2 YYREEE (reference sequence).

The rearrangement uses TRBV4-3 and TRBJ2-7; a weak D match, TRBD1 (7 bases). Trimming removed 3 bases at V and 3 bases at J, with 12 bases between. The CDR3 extends over 14 amino acids. Germline CDR1 LGHNA, CDR2 YSLEER. In DNA form, the CDR3 reads TGCGCCAGCAGCCAGCGACAGGGAGGCTACGAGCAGTACTTC. This encodes CASSQRQGGYEQYF.

This clone was recorded a few times. The chain is built from TRBV7-2 and TRBJ1-1; D is ambiguous. The CDR3 sequence is 15 residues long. V shed 1 base and J shed 1 base, with 10 bases lying between them. Germline values: CDR1 SGHTA, CDR2 FQGNSA. Written as DNA, the CDR3 is TGTGCCAGCAGCTTAGGCCTGGCAGGGAACACTGAAGCTTTCTTT. Translated, it gives CASSLGLAGNTEAFF.

V is TRBV19 and J is TRBJ2-5; weak D call: TRBD2 (5 bases). CDR1 and CDR2 from the germline V gene are LNHDA and SQIVND (reference sequence). V gave up 10 bases and J gave up 2 bases, with 8 bases separating them. The CDR3 is 11 amino acids. CDR3 sequence reads: CATTRQETQYF. The DNA of the CDR3 is TGTGCCACAACTAGGCAAGAGACCCAGTACTTC.

J is TRBJ2-7 and V is TRBV18; D gene uncertain. The germline V gene has CDR1 KGHSH and CDR2 LQKENI. Trimming took 3 bases from V and 6 from J, leaving 18 bases between them. This CDR3 is 15 amino acids long. The CDR3 nucleotides are TGTGCCAGCTCACCCCAGCTTTCCAATTCTCGCGAGCAGTACTTC. Encoded protein: CASSPQLSNSREQYF. The entire variable domain, with the rest obtained from reference TRBV18 and TRBJ2-7, is as follows: NAGVMQNPRHLVRRRGQEARLRCSPMKGHSHVYWYRQLPEEGLKFMVYLQKENIIDESGMPKERFSAEFPKEGPSILRIQQVVRGDSAAYFCASSPQLSNSREQYFGPGTRLTVT.

This clone was detected a few times. The CDR3 is CASSLGATDTQYF. In DNA, the CDR3 is TGTGCCAGCAGCTTAGGGGCGACCGATACGCAGTATTTT. The V and J genes are TRBV7-3 and TRBJ2-3, with D tentatively TRBD1 (5 bases). This CDR3 contains 13 residues. Trimming removed 2 bases at V and 6 bases at J, with 9 bases between. Germline lookup yields CDR1 SGHTA and CDR2 FQGTGA.